The 22 T cell receptor beta chains below were found in one sample sequenced in a study of human T cells and chemical hapten exposure. Time point of the sample: healthy volunteer bleed at 2 weeks. Total RNA was isolated from whole blood that had not been fractionated. MiXCR, run by TCRdb on the RACE reads, gives a single entry per CDR3 protein. The sample includes around 130,000 distinct CDR3 sequences, approximately 9.1% of them seen just once. Sequencing was performed on whole blood. The receptors were gathered from a male donor in good health. Some clones in this sample may be carry-over from other donors' samples.

V usage is TRBV7-3 and J usage is TRBJ1-1; D is undetermined. V was shortened by 5 bases and J by 5 bases, with 15 bases between the two germline ends. The germline CDR1 and CDR2 sequences are SGHTA and FQGTGA. The CDR3 length is 14 residues. The CDR3 bases are TGTGCCAGCAGCCCTACGGGTGGCAGTACTGAAGCTTTCTTT. Encoded protein: CASSPTGGSTEAFF.

The J gene is TRBJ1-5, the V gene TRBV7-2; 8 nucleotides line up with TRBD1. Germline loops: CDR1 SGHTA, CDR2 FQGNSA. V gave up 2 bases and J gave up 2 bases; unmatched junction bases: 2. The CDR3 spans 15 residues. This CDR3 is CASSLTGGRNQPQHF. CDR3 DNA sequence: TGTGCCAGCAGCTTAACAGGGGGTCGCAATCAGCCCCAGCATTTT.

The rearrangement joins TRBV27 to TRBJ2-7; 8 positions agree with TRBD1. The germline gives CDR1 MNHEY, CDR2 SMNVEV (reference sequence). After removal of 5 bases from V and 3 bases from J, the junction contained 6 bases not matched to a gene. This CDR3 is built from 14 residues. CDR3 sequence: CASSPYDRGYEQYF. The CDR3 DNA sequence: TGTGCCAGCAGTCCTTACGACAGGGGCTACGAGCAGTACTTC.

This clonotype appeared a few times. The chain employs TRBV5-1 and TRBJ2-1; TRBD2 agrees at 13 bases. This CDR3 region has 15 residues. Unmatched junction bases numbered 2, after V lost 4 bases and J lost 4 bases. Germline CDR1 reads SGHRS; CDR2 reads YFSETQ. CDR3 nucleotide sequence: TGCGCCAGCAGCCGGACTAGCGGGAGTTACAATGAGCAGTTCTTC. This sequence encodes CASSRTSGSYNEQFF.

This clonotype appeared many times. V gene TRBV27 combines with J gene TRBJ1-5; D call uncertain. Germline loops: CDR1 MNHEY, CDR2 SMNVEV (reference sequence). The CDR3 covers 13 residues. Trimming stripped 5 bases from V and 2 bases from J, with 7 bases between. CDR3 sequence reads: CASSKTGNQPQHF. The CDR3 bases are TGTGCCAGCAGTAAGACGGGCAATCAGCCCCAGCATTTT.

The sample holds many counts of this clonotype. The chain joins TRBV20-1 to TRBJ1-5; no firm D call. CDR1 and CDR2 (germline): DFQATT, SNEGSKA (reference sequence). The V gene lost 4 bases and the J gene lost 9 bases, with 13 bases spanning the gap. The CDR3 is 12 residues long. CDR3 loop: CSANGPQGPQHF. The CDR3 nucleotides are TGCAGTGCTAACGGGCCCCAAGGGCCCCAGCATTTT.

This chain connects TRBV6-1 to TRBJ2-1, with 7 nucleotides matching TRBD2. Trimming at V came to 10 bases and at J to 3 bases, leaving 9 bases not matched to a gene. This CDR3 is 14 amino acids long. Germline V CDR1 and CDR2: MNHNS, SASEGT. In DNA form, the CDR3 reads TGTGCCACCCTGAGGGCTAGCGGCTACAATGAGCAGTTCTTC. Protein product: CATLRASGYNEQFF.

In this sample, this clonotype turned up a few times. The chain joins TRBV11-2 to TRBJ2-3, with 10 bases aligning to TRBD2. V was clipped by 4 bases and J by 4 bases; unmatched bases: 8. CDR1 is SGHAT and CDR2 is FQNNGV in the germline V gene. The CDR3 runs to 16 residues. The CDR3 protein is CASSSQREGRPDTQYF. In DNA form, the CDR3 reads TGTGCCAGCAGCTCGCAGCGGGAGGGCCGGCCAGATACGCAGTATTTT.

This clonotype has just one count. The genes are TRBV5-1 and TRBJ2-1; 10 positions match TRBD1. The CDR3 is 14 amino acids. V gave up 3 bases and J gave up 9 bases; unmatched junction bases: 6. From germline, CDR1 is SGHRS and CDR2 YFSETQ. CDR3: CASSSGTGDGEQFF. CDR3 nucleotide sequence: TGCGCCAGCAGCTCCGGGACAGGGGACGGTGAGCAGTTCTTC.

This clonotype has at least ten counts. The V gene is TRBV3-1, the J gene TRBJ2-2, with D tentatively TRBD2 (5 bases). Trimming cost V 0 bases and J 0 bases, with 11 bases left between them. The germline gives CDR1 LGHDT, CDR2 YNNKEL (reference sequence). This CDR3 is 17 amino acids long. CDR3 sequence (DNA): TGTGCCAGCAGCCAAGACCCACTAGGGACGAACACCGGGGAGCTGTTTTTT. Its protein is CASSQDPLGTNTGELFF.

This chain uses TRBV7-2 with TRBJ1-5; TRBD1 matches at 10 bases. The germline V gene encodes CDR1 SGHTA and CDR2 FQGNSA. The CDR3 covers 16 residues. V gave up 4 bases and J gave up 5 bases; unmatched junction bases: 8. The CDR3 here is CASSYGTGARDQPQHF. The CDR3 DNA is TGTGCCAGCAGCTACGGGACAGGGGCCCGGGATCAGCCCCAGCATTTT.

The rearrangement links TRBV6-6 to TRBJ2-1; TRBD2 aligns across 7 bases. V gave up 1 base and J gave up 5 bases; unmatched junction bases: 2. Germline loops: CDR1 MNHNY, CDR2 SVGAGI (reference sequence). The CDR3 is 14 amino acids. The CDR3 nucleotides read TGTGCCAGCAGTTACTGGACTAGAAACAATGAGCAGTTCTTC. It encodes CASSYWTRNNEQFF.

Only a few counts were recorded for this clonotype. The CDR3 sequence is CASRAGLGQPGSNQPQHF. CDR3 nucleotide sequence: TGTGCCAGCAGAGCTGGGCTAGGGCAGCCTGGGAGCAATCAGCCCCAGCATTTT. The chain joins TRBV6-1 to TRBJ1-5, with D hard to call. Germline CDR1 is MNHNS and CDR2 is SASEGT. The ends were cut back, 6 bases at V and 1 base at J, with 22 bases in the middle. This CDR3 is built from 18 residues.

The sample holds many counts of this clonotype. This chain links TRBV19 with TRBJ1-4; D gene uncertain. Germline V gives CDR1 LNHDA, CDR2 SQIVND (reference sequence). V shed 4 bases and J shed 5 bases, with 14 bases lying between them. The CDR3 covers 15 residues. CDR3: CASSKKESGNEKLFF. The CDR3 DNA follows: TGTGCCAGTAGTAAGAAAGAAAGTGGGAATGAAAAACTGTTTTTT.

The CDR3 DNA sequence: TGTGCCAGCTCACCACAGGGGTACGAGCCCCAGCATTTT. This codes for CASSPQGYEPQHF. This chain connects TRBV18 to TRBJ1-5; D is perhaps TRBD1 (5 bases). Trimming took 1 base from V and 8 from J, leaving 9 bases between them. The CDR3 runs to 13 residues. Germline V gene sequence: CDR1 KGHSH, CDR2 LQKENI.

The gene calls are TRBV5-1 and TRBJ1-1, with TRBD1 matching 8 bases. The CDR3 runs 15 residues. Germline V gene data show CDR1 as SGHRS and CDR2 as YFSETQ. V shed 3 bases and J 4 bases; nucleotides not matched to a gene: 8. As DNA, the CDR3 is TGCGCCAGCAGCTCCCGACAGGGGACCTTCACTGAAGCTTTCTTT. Its translation is CASSSRQGTFTEAFF.

The chain links TRBV18 to TRBJ1-1; the D gene is possibly TRBD1 (6 bases). Germline-derived CDR1 and CDR2 are KGHSH and LQKENI. The CDR3 extends over 16 amino acids. The germline V and J ends were trimmed by 6 bases and 4 bases, with 21 bases remaining between them. CDR3 protein: CASSERETGGGTEAFF. CDR3 DNA sequence: TGTGCCAGCTCCGAACGCGAGACTGGGGGCGGCACTGAAGCTTTCTTT. The full variable domain, with the rest looked up from reference TRBV18 and TRBJ1-1, is NAGVMQNPRHLVRRRGQEARLRCSPMKGHSHVYWYRQLPEEGLKFMVYLQKENIIDESGMPKERFSAEFPKEGPSILRIQQVVRGDSAAYFCASSERETGGGTEAFFGQGTRLTVV.

The chain is built from TRBV5-1 and TRBJ2-5, with 11 bases aligning to TRBD2. The V and J ends lost 0 bases and 2 bases, in that order; junction bases with no gene match: 3. Per germline, CDR1 SGHRS and CDR2 YFSETQ. The CDR3 is 16 amino acids. The CDR3 sequence is CASSLGLAGLQETQYF. As DNA, the CDR3 is TGCGCCAGCAGCTTGGGACTAGCGGGGTTGCAAGAGACCCAGTACTTC. Full variable domain (rest looked up from reference TRBV5-1 and TRBJ2-5): KAGVTQTPRYLIKTRGQQVTLSCSPISGHRSVSWYQQTPGQGLQFLFEYFSETQRNKGNFPGRFSGRQFSNSRSEMNVSTLELGDSALYLCASSLGLAGLQETQYFGPGTRLLVL.

This clonotype was counted only a few times. The V and J genes are TRBV11-2 and TRBJ2-3; perhaps TRBD1 as D (6 bases). Germline CDR1 reads SGHAT; CDR2 reads FQNNGV. The germline V and J ends were trimmed by 2 bases and 4 bases, with 13 bases remaining between them. The CDR3 sequence is 15 residues long. Written as DNA, the CDR3 is TGTGCCAGCAGCTTACAGGGGCACCCCGCAGATACGCAGTATTTT. Protein product: CASSLQGHPADTQYF.

A few counts support this clonotype. The chain recombines TRBV7-2 with TRBJ1-5; D not resolved. Trimming pared 1 base from V and 6 bases from J, leaving 4 bases between. From germline, CDR1 is SGHTA and CDR2 FQGNSA. This CDR3 is built from 12 residues. This CDR3 is CASSLGTQPQHF. The CDR3 bases are TGTGCCAGCAGCTTAGGTACTCAGCCCCAGCATTTT.

This clonotype was counted a few times. The gene calls are TRBV27 and TRBJ1-1, with D perhaps TRBD1 (6 bases). V was shortened by 3 bases and J by 1 base, with 9 bases between the two germline ends. CDR3 length equals 14 residues. Germline values: CDR1 MNHEY, CDR2 SMNVEV (reference sequence). Here the CDR3 DNA reads TGTGCCAGCAGTTTTTGGGGACAGAACACTGAAGCTTTCTTT. Translation gives CASSFWGQNTEAFF.

In this sample, this clonotype turned up a few times. This rearrangement joins TRBV2 to TRBJ2-7; 9 positions match TRBD1. Germline assignment: CDR1 SNHLY and CDR2 FYNNEI. The CDR3 has 13 amino acids. V was pared by 7 bases and J by 6 bases, with 7 bases of the junction left unmatched. The chain's CDR3 is CASIGGQGGEQYF. The CDR3 nucleotides are TGTGCCAGCATAGGGGGACAGGGCGGCGAGCAGTACTTC.